One and the same sample provided the 20 T cell receptor beta chains below, sequenced in a study of glioma-infiltrating T cells. The iRepertoire nested amplicon-rescue multiplex PCR amplified TCR alpha and beta CDR3s from RNA. A single record per CDR3 protein comes from TCRdb applying MiXCR to the multiplex PCR reads. The sample has about 140,000 distinct CDR3 sequences, 30% to 40% seen once. The sample was glioma tissue, nonneoplastic brain tissue, or PBMCs (not recorded which). These receptors were obtained from a human donor with low-grade glioma or glioblastoma, undergoing nonglioma brain surgery, or in good health (not recorded which).

Written as DNA, the CDR3 is TGTGCCAGCATCATGGACGATGGCTATGGCTACACCTTC. Translated: CASIMDDGYGYTF. This chain uses TRBV28 with TRBJ1-2; D is uncertain. The CDR3 extends over 13 amino acids. V lost 7 bases, J lost 4 bases, and 13 bases lay in between. CDR1 is MDHEN and CDR2 is SYDVKM in the germline V gene.

This clonotype was seen only a few times. J is TRBJ2-5 and V is TRBV20-1, with TRBD1 as a possible D gene (5 bases). The germline V gene has CDR1 DFQATT and CDR2 SNEGSKA (reference sequence). V lost 2 bases and J 4 bases, leaving 8 bases between the germline ends. This CDR3 spans 12 amino acids. This CDR3 is CSARQQAETQYF. Written as DNA, the CDR3 is TGCAGTGCTAGACAACAGGCAGAGACCCAGTACTTC.

This clonotype showed up just a few times. At one end the junction does not follow the germline gene, possibly because of a read error. The V and J genes are TRBV20-1 and TRBJ2-7; no clear D. In germline, CDR1 is DFQATT, CDR2 SNEGSKA (reference sequence). The CDR3 has 15 residues. The CDR3 coding sequence is TGCAGTGCCAACCCTAGTTCCCCTCCCGATTACGGGCAGTACTTC. It is translated as CSANPSSPPDYGQYF.

The chain recombines TRBV27 with TRBJ1-5, with D possibly TRBD1 on 5 matching bases. Trimming removed 7 bases at V and 8 bases at J, with 12 bases between. CDR1 is MNHEY, CDR2 SMNVEV, per germline (reference sequence). This CDR3 spans 12 amino acids. The CDR3 spells CASTTGGEPQHF. CDR3 DNA: TGTGCCAGCACCACGGGAGGGGAGCCCCAGCATTTT.

V and J are TRBV6-8 and TRBJ2-4; D may correspond to TRBD1 or TRBD2 (5 bases each). V lost 4 bases, J lost 0 bases, and 16 bases lay in between. Germline assignment: CDR1 MNHGY and CDR2 SAAAGT. This CDR3 has 17 amino acids. The DNA for the CDR3 is TGTGCCAGCAGTTCCCCGGGACGGAGGTTAGCCAAAAACATTCAGTACTTC. Its translation: CASSSPGRRLAKNIQYF.

This clonotype showed up just a few times. An end of the junction differs from the germline gene, which may be a read error. This chain uses TRBV7-9 with TRBJ2-1; TRBD1 matches 8 bases. CDR1 is SEHNR and CDR2 is FQNEAQ in the germline V gene (reference sequence). The CDR3 covers 15 residues. CDR3 residues: CARSLLQGGYNEQFF. CDR3 DNA: TGTGCCCGCAGCTTACTACAGGGGGGATACAATGAGCAGTTCTTC. The full variable domain, in which reference TRBV7-9 and TRBJ2-1 provide the parts outside the CDR3, is DTGVSQNPRHKITKRGQNVTFRCDPISEHNRLYWYRQTLGQGPEFLTYFQNEAQLEKSRLLSDRFSAERPKGSFSTLEIQRTEQGDSAMYLCARSLLQGGYNEQFFGPGTRLTVL.

This chain links TRBV12-3 or TRBV12-4 with TRBJ2-1; 7 nucleotides line up with TRBD2. The CDR3 has 14 amino acids. V gave up 1 base and J gave up 5 bases; unmatched junction bases: 2. The CDR3 region has the DNA TGTGCCAGCAGTTTAGTTCTAGCGGACAATGAGCAGTTCTTC. Amino acid sequence: CASSLVLADNEQFF.

This clonotype has a handful of counts. The DNA for the CDR3 is TGCAGCCCTTGGGGAGGGGTTACAGATACGCAGTATTTT. Protein product: CSPWGGVTDTQYF. The V and J genes are TRBV20-1 and TRBJ2-3; 7 positions match TRBD2. This CDR3 contains 13 residues. From germline, CDR1 is DFQATT and CDR2 SNEGSKA (reference sequence).

The table lists this clonotype with many counts. This chain links TRBV27 with TRBJ2-1, with 7 bases identical to TRBD1. The germline gives CDR1 MNHEY, CDR2 SMNVEV (reference sequence). CDR3 length: 14 residues. After removal of 5 bases from V and 3 bases from J, the junction contained 4 bases not matched to a gene. DNA of the CDR3: TGTGCCAGCAGTCCCTGGGACAGCTACAATGAGCAGTTCTTC. It yields the protein CASSPWDSYNEQFF.

This clonotype was counted only a few times. The gene calls are TRBV7-2 and TRBJ2-5, with TRBD1 matching over 11 bases. The CDR3 runs to 16 residues. With 3 bases clipped from V and 5 bases from J, the junction kept 8 bases outside the gene matches. Germline V lookup: CDR1 SGHTA, CDR2 FQGNSA. The CDR3 loop reads CASSFGQGASKETQYF. CDR3 DNA sequence: TGTGCCAGCAGCTTTGGACAGGGGGCAAGTAAGGAGACCCAGTACTTC. The full variable domain, with the rest looked up from reference TRBV7-2 and TRBJ2-5, is GAGVSQSPSNKVTEKGKDVELRCDPISGHTALYWYRQSLGQGLEFLIYFQGNSAPDKSGLPSDRFSAERTGGSVSTLTIQRTQQEDSAVYLCASSFGQGASKETQYFGPGTRLLVL.

CDR3 nucleotide sequence: TGTGCCAGCAGCCCTCGACAGAGGAGCTCCTACGAGCAGTACTTC. Amino acids: CASSPRQRSSYEQYF. The chain has TRBV7-2 and TRBJ2-7; D possibly corresponds to TRBD1 (5 bases). Germline CDR1 and CDR2: SGHTA and FQGNSA. V gave up 5 bases and J gave up 0 bases, with 14 bases separating them. This CDR3 spans 15 amino acids.

The V gene is TRBV7-9, the J gene TRBJ1-3; D remains unclear. This CDR3 spans 15 amino acids. CDR1 is SEHNR, CDR2 FQNEAQ, per germline (reference sequence). V dropped 7 bases and J dropped 0 bases, with 13 bases sitting between them. The CDR3 spells CASTQTGFSGNTIYF. The CDR3 DNA sequence: TGTGCCAGCACCCAGACTGGATTCTCTGGAAACACCATATATTTT.

On this clonotype itself: A much larger clone sits a single nucleotide away, making a read error possible. The rearrangement joins TRBV18 to TRBJ2-3; perhaps TRBD2 as D (5 bases). Trimming left V 3 bases short and J 0 bases short, with 16 bases between. The CDR3 extends over 17 amino acids. Germline values: CDR1 KGHSH, CDR2 LQKENI. The CDR3 here is CASSPSIRTESTDTQYF. CDR3 bases: TGTGCCAGCTCACCGAGTATCCGGACTGAAAGCACAGATACGCAGTATTTT.

This chain uses TRBV10-3 with TRBJ2-5, with a weak D call TRBD1 (5 bases). Germline V lookup: CDR1 ENHRY, CDR2 SYGVKD. The CDR3 runs to 11 residues. V was clipped by 6 bases and J by 5 bases, with 7 bases between them. Here the CDR3 DNA reads TGTGCCATCAGGACAGCGGAGACCCAGTACTTC. This gives the protein CAIRTAETQYF.

The chain joins TRBV6-2 or TRBV6-3 to TRBJ2-2; TRBD1 matches 9 bases. The germline V gene encodes CDR1 MNHEY and CDR2 SVGEGT. The CDR3 contains 17 residues. V was pared by 5 bases and J by 5 bases, with 12 bases of the junction left unmatched. The CDR3 region is CASSRRTGGSGTGELFF. DNA for the CDR3: TGTGCCAGCAGTCGGCGTACAGGGGGCTCAGGTACCGGGGAGCTGTTTTTT.

The V call is TRBV2, the J call TRBJ1-4, with 7 bases identical to TRBD1. The CDR3 is made up of 13 amino acids. V shed 7 bases, J shed 5 bases, and the junction held 4 bases outside the gene matches. Germline V gene data show CDR1 as SNHLY and CDR2 as FYNNEI. The CDR3 sequence is CASKGTVNEKLFF. In nucleotides, the CDR3 is TGTGCCAGCAAGGGGACAGTAAATGAAAAACTGTTTTTT.

The rearrangement links TRBV19 to TRBJ1-5, with D maybe TRBD1 (6 bases). V shed 3 bases and J shed 0 bases, with 9 bases lying between them. There are 15 residues in the CDR3. Germline V CDR1 and CDR2: LNHDA, SQIVND (reference sequence). CDR3 bases: TGTGCCAGTAGTATTGGACAGTATAGCAATCAGCCCCAGCATTTT. Translated: CASSIGQYSNQPQHF.

A few counts support this clonotype. The chain links TRBV20-1 to TRBJ2-3; 8 bases agree with TRBD2. The CDR3 totals 15 residues. V dropped 7 bases and J dropped 4; count of bases not matched to a gene: 13. Per the germline V gene, CDR1 is DFQATT and CDR2 is SNEGSKA (reference sequence). The CDR3 sequence: CSGSGGGGPPDTQYF. The CDR3 coding sequence is TGCAGTGGGTCGGGAGGGGGGGGGCCACCAGATACGCAGTATTTT.

The chain joins TRBV4-1 to TRBJ1-4; D remains ambiguous. The V and J ends lost 0 bases and 4 bases respectively, with 12 bases between them. Germline loops: CDR1 MGHRA, CDR2 YSYEKL. CDR3 length: 16 residues. CDR3 DNA: TGCGCCAGCAGCCAAGAAGGGCACGGGATTAATGAAAAACTGTTTTTT. Encoded protein: CASSQEGHGINEKLFF.

The CDR3 sequence is CASSHSGSGTYEQYF. In nucleotides, the CDR3 is TGTGCCAGCAGCCATAGCGGGAGCGGCACCTACGAGCAGTACTTC. This chain links TRBV28 with TRBJ2-7, with 9 bases aligning to TRBD2. Germline CDR1 reads MDHEN; CDR2 reads SYDVKM. The trim removed 6 bases at V and 2 bases at J, leaving 8 bases unmatched. The CDR3 extends over 15 amino acids.